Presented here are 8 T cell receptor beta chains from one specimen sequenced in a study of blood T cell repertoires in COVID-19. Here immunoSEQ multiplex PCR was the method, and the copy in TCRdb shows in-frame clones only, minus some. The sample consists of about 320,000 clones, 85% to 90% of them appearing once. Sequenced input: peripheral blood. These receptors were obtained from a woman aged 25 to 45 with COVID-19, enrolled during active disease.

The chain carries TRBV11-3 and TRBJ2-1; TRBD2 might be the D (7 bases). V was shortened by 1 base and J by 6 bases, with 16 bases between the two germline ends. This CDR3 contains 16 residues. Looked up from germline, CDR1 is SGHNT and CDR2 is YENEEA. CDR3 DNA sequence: TGTGCCAGCAGCTTAGGAAGGGGGGGGGCTCGCAATGAGCAGTTCTTC. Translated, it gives CASSLGRGGARNEQFF.

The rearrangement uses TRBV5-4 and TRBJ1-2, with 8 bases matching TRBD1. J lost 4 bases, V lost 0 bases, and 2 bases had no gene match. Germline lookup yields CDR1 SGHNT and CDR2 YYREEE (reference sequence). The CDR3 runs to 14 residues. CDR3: CASSLGQGAYGYTF. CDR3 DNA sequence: TGTGCCAGCAGCTTGGGGCAGGGGGCCTATGGCTACACCTTC. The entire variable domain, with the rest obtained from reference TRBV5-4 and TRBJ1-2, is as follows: ETGVTQSPTHLIKTRGQQVTLRCSSQSGHNTVSWYQQALGQGPQFIFQYYREEENGRGNFPPRFSGLQFPNYSSELNVNALELDDSALYLCASSLGQGAYGYTFGSGTRLTVV.

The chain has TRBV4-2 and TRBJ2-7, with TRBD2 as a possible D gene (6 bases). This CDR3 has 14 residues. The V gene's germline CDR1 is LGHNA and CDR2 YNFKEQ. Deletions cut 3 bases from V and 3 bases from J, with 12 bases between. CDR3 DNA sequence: TGTGCCAGCAGCCACTCGGAGGGATTCTACGAGCAGTACTTC. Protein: CASSHSEGFYEQYF.

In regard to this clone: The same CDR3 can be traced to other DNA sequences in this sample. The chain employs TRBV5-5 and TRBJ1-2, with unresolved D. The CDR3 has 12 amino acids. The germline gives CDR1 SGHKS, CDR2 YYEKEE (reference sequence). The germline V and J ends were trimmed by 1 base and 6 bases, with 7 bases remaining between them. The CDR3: CASSLRGDGYTF. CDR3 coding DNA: TGTGCCAGCAGCTTGCGGGGAGATGGCTACACCTTC.

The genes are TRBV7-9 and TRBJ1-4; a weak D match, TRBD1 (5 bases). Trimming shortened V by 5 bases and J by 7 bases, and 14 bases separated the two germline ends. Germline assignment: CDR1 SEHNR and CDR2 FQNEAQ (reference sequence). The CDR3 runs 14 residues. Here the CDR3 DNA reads TGTGCCAGCAGCGCGAGACAGTTCGGTGAAAAACTGTTTTTT. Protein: CASSARQFGEKLFF.

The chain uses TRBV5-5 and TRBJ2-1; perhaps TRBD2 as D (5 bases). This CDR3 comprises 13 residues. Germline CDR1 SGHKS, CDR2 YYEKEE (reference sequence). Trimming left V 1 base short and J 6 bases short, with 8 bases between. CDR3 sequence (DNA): TGTGCCAGCAGCTTGCGGGGTACCAATGAGCAGTTCTTC. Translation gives CASSLRGTNEQFF.

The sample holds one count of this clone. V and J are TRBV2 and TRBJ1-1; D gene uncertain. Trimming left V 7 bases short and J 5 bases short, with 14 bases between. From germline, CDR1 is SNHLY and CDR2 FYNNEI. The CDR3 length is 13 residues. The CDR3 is CASTPAGGTEAFF. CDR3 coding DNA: TGTGCCAGCACCCCGGCAGGTGGTACTGAAGCTTTCTTT.

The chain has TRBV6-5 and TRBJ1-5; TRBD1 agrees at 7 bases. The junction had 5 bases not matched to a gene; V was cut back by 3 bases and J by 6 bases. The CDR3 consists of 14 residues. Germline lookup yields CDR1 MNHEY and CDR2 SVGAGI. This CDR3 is CASSYGTASQPQHF. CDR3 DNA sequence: TGTGCCAGCAGTTATGGGACAGCTAGTCAGCCCCAGCATTTT.